Listed here are 14 T cell receptor beta chains from one sample, sequenced in a study of regulatory T cells in long-lasting Graves disease. The time point denotes: newly diagnosed GD, antithyroid drugs for less than 3 months. The authors made the TCR library using RNA they extracted from PBMCs. Library construction for TCR beta used iRepertoire HTBI primers and Arm-PCR of CDR3 regions. MiXCR was run by TCRdb on the multiplex PCR reads, yielding one entry per CDR3 protein. The data show 420,000 or so distinct CDR3 sequences, with about a sixth seen just once and about 25% held by the top ten. The same sample was also used in a study of T cells in Graves' hyperthyroidism and ophthalmopathy.

This specimen consisted of peripheral blood mononuclear cells (PBMCs), obtained at new diagnosis, from a patient treated with antithyroid drugs. Source of these receptors: a woman under 30 with Graves disease.

This clonotype was counted only a few times. J is TRBJ1-5 and V is TRBV28; D remains unclear. CDR1 and CDR2 (germline): MDHEN, SYDVKM. V was pared by 4 bases and J by 6 bases, with 10 bases between. CDR3 length: 13 residues. The chain's CDR3 is CASSSEGFQPQHF. The CDR3 bases are TGTGCCAGCAGTTCGGAGGGTTTTCAGCCCCAGCATTTT.

As for this clonotype: At one end the junction does not follow the germline gene, possibly because of a read error. This chain connects TRBV11-1 to TRBJ2-1; 9 nucleotides match TRBD2. CDR1 SGHAT and CDR2 FQDESV come from the germline V gene (reference sequence). This CDR3 has 16 residues. CDR3 sequence: CASSQVAGVVYNEQFF. CDR3 DNA: TGCGCCAGCAGCCAAGTAGCGGGAGTGGTCTACAATGAGCAGTTCTTC.

This clonotype was detected only a few times. The chain combines TRBV11-2 with TRBJ2-1; D is possibly TRBD1 (5 bases). The CDR3 loop spans 15 amino acids. Germline lookup yields CDR1 SGHAT and CDR2 FQNNGV. V was clipped by 3 bases and J by 3 bases, with 12 bases between them. The CDR3 nucleotides are TGTGCCAGCAGCTTTTCAGGGCAAGGCTACAATGAGCAGTTCTTC. Its translation is CASSFSGQGYNEQFF. Full variable domain (rest looked up from reference TRBV11-2 and TRBJ2-1): EAGVAQSPRYKIIEKRQSVAFWCNPISGHATLYWYQQILGQGPKLLIQFQNNGVVDDSQLPKDRFSAERLKGVDSTLKIQPAKLEDSAVYLCASSFSGQGYNEQFFGPGTRLTVL.

The chain uses TRBV28 and TRBJ1-4, with a possible D match to TRBD1 (6 bases). CDR3 length: 16 residues. Per germline, CDR1 MDHEN and CDR2 SYDVKM. The V end lost 7 bases, the J end lost 7 bases, and 22 bases lay between the germline ends. CDR3 nucleotides: TGTGCCAGCACCGACAGAGGGGGACGTTTGGGTGAAAAACTGTTTTTT. Its translation is CASTDRGGRLGEKLFF.

This clonotype was counted at least ten times. V usage is TRBV27 and J usage is TRBJ2-1; weak D call: TRBD2 (6 bases). CDR1 MNHEY and CDR2 SMNVEV come from the germline V gene (reference sequence). Trimming took off 8 bases at V and 2 bases at J, with 13 bases between the two ends. The CDR3 spans 14 residues. CDR3 coding DNA: TGTGCCAGCCCCGGGACTTCTACCTACAATGAGCAGTTCTTC. It specifies CASPGTSTYNEQFF.

This clonotype appeared many times. V gene TRBV4-1 combines with J gene TRBJ2-1; D may be TRBD1 (5 bases). This CDR3 region has 13 residues. Trimming removed 1 base from V and 9 bases from J, with 10 bases in between. CDR1 MGHRA and CDR2 YSYEKL come from the germline V gene. CDR3 loop: CASSQVPQGEQFF. CDR3 coding DNA: TGCGCCAGCAGCCAAGTCCCCCAGGGTGAGCAGTTCTTC.

The chain uses TRBV9 and TRBJ2-5, with TRBD2 identical over 7 bases. Unmatched junction bases numbered 3, after V lost 1 base and J lost 3 bases. The germline V gene encodes CDR1 SGDLS and CDR2 YYNGEE. The CDR3 runs to 14 residues. The CDR3 DNA follows: TGTGCCAGCAGCGTACGCGGGGGAGAAGAGACCCAGTACTTC. Protein sequence: CASSVRGGEETQYF.

The chain is built from TRBV5-6 and TRBJ2-1, with TRBD1 as a possible D gene (5 bases). The J call is in doubt because the DNA end fits TRBJ2-5 better. Germline CDR1 is SGHDT and CDR2 is YYEEEE. The CDR3 length is 16 residues. The CDR3 coding sequence is TGTGCCAGCAGCTTGGCCAGTCTTGCAGGGCGTGTGACCCAGTACTTC. Its translation: CASSLASLAGRVTQYF.

This clonotype was detected many times. The chain uses TRBV9 and TRBJ2-7; the match to TRBD2 covers 11 bases. After removal of 8 bases from V and 3 bases from J, the junction contained 13 bases not matched to a gene. Per germline, CDR1 SGDLS and CDR2 YYNGEE. The CDR3 loop spans 16 amino acids. The CDR3 region has the DNA TGTGCCAGTTCAGCGGGACTAGCGGCTTATGACTACGAGCAGTACTTC. This sequence encodes CASSAGLAAYDYEQYF.

This clonotype was found many times. This rearrangement joins TRBV6-1 to TRBJ1-1; 10 bases are shared with TRBD1. V shed 6 bases, J shed 4 bases, and the junction held 8 bases outside the gene matches. Germline V gene data show CDR1 as MNHNS and CDR2 as SASEGT. The CDR3 spans 15 residues. CDR3 coding DNA: TGTGCCAGCAGCAGGCGACAGGGGGCTTTCACTGAAGCTTTCTTT. It translates to CASSRRQGAFTEAFF.

The table lists this clonotype with many counts. This sequence joins TRBV3-1 and TRBJ2-3; 7 bases map to TRBD1. CDR3 length equals 15 residues. V lost 4 bases and J lost 1; bases outside the gene matches: 5. CDR1 and CDR2 (germline): LGHDT, YNNKEL (reference sequence). CDR3 in amino acids: CASSRQGLGTDTQYF. CDR3 bases: TGTGCCAGCAGCCGACAGGGTCTCGGCACAGATACGCAGTATTTT.

In its sample, this clonotype was seen a few times. V gene TRBV6-1 combines with J gene TRBJ1-1; D gene ambiguous. CDR3 length: 13 residues. Germline CDR1 is MNHNS and CDR2 is SASEGT. V lost 3 bases and J lost 7, with 12 bases in between. The CDR3 reads CASSDESGYEAFF. The CDR3 region has the DNA TGTGCCAGCAGTGACGAGTCCGGTTATGAAGCTTTCTTT.

At least ten counts were recorded for this clonotype. The rearrangement joins TRBV6-2 or TRBV6-3 to TRBJ2-1; 11 nucleotides match TRBD2. CDR1 and CDR2 from the germline V gene are MNHEY and SVGEGT. The CDR3 spans 13 residues. V dropped 9 bases and J dropped 3; count of bases not matched to a gene: 1. The CDR3, as DNA: TGTGCCAGTGGACTAGCGGGCTACAATGAGCAGTTCTTC. Translation: CASGLAGYNEQFF.

This clonotype has more than one count but fewer than ten. The chain uses TRBV30 and TRBJ2-2, with D perhaps matching TRBD1 (5 bases). The germline V gene has CDR1 GTSNPN and CDR2 SVGIG (reference sequence). The germline V and J ends were trimmed by 1 base and 4 bases, with 7 bases remaining between them. The CDR3 totals 13 residues. The CDR3 nucleotides are TGTGCCTGGAGTGAACAGGCCACCGGGGAGCTGTTTTTT. This encodes CAWSEQATGELFF.